This T cell receptor beta chain was obtained from a study of cytomegalovirus exposure and HLA in healthy donors. Whole-study context: According to later analysis, the same platform produced the 90 to 150 validation and some 680 first-cohort repertoires. Study-wide results and limits: The study listed some 160 cytomegalovirus-associated TCR beta chains.

TCRdb's table, derived via immunoSEQ multiplex PCR, lists solely in-frame clones and lacks some. The table shows approximately 170,000 clones, with roughly nine tenths occurring only once. The table lists this clone with a few counts. As yet, its antigen is unknown. The sequence was obtained from a woman under 30 in good health and CMV-seropositive. The sample was PBMCs.

CDR3 loop: CASSIGTEAFF. The DNA for the CDR3 is TGTGCCAGTAGTATCGGCACTGAAGCTTTCTTT. The V and J genes are TRBV19 and TRBJ1-1; unclear D gene. Germline V gene data show CDR1 as LNHDA and CDR2 as SQIVND (reference sequence). The V end was cut by 3 bases, the J end by 4 bases, with 3 bases between. The CDR3 is 11 residues long.